This T cell receptor beta chain was identified during a study of cytomegalovirus exposure and HLA in healthy donors (dated by TCRdb to 2016 to 2017). Regarding the study in general: An earlier analysis of fewer than 750 of the donors reported 276 Gb of sequence data and roughly 120 million unique TCR beta sequences obtained from about 180 million T cells. An early release that covered 500 to 800 HLA-typed donors contained approximately 300 gigabases of sequencing data and 85 million to 100 million unique TCR sequences. Of the 350 to 450 genotyped donors, 65% to 90% were placed in the genetic ancestry cluster associated with self-reported Caucasian donors. The study aimed to test whether cataloging public T cell receptors could reveal signatures of past pathogen exposure. The study profiled the T cell repertoires of hundreds of subjects by immunosequencing and related them to cytomegalovirus serostatus. A separate validation cohort of 100 to 150 different subjects was used in addition to the roughly 670-subject first cohort. The study combined high-throughput TCR immunosequencing, statistical association of individual TCRs with disease status, and machine learning to predict cytomegalovirus infection status. A later analysis re-analyzed previously published TCR beta repertoires from several hundred donors and added high-resolution HLA genotyping to study TCR occurrence patterns. In the later analysis, no new phenotypic data were used to find candidate immune exposures; instead, reliance was placed on TCR beta sequences and their occurrence across donors. An earlier analysis of 587 of the donors used high-throughput TCR beta sequencing to judge whether each TCR beta V gene segment behaved as functional or pseudogenic. Donor age, sex, ethnicity and CMV serostatus were compiled alongside the repertoire data. A later genetic analysis used genome-wide SNP genotypes for about 55% of the 666 donors, treating that subset as a discovery cohort. All discovery cohort repertoires had been generated on a single sequencing platform. Class I and class II HLA loci were covered by the typing at four-digit resolution. The number of donors typed differed by locus, with roughly 629-640 for A, B, C, DRB1 and DQB1, over 500 for DQA1, approximately 580 for DPA1, and some 470 for DPB1. About five DR-DQ haplotypes were handled as single units for association and clustering, since linkage in the cohort was strong. Among around 400 genotyped donors of the cohort, an average of roughly 240,000 unique TCR beta nucleotide sequences were sequenced per donor, roughly 20% of them non-productive. Beyond this particular receptor, the publication reports: Only TCR beta chains were sequenced in this cohort, and the absence of alpha or paired-chain data limited detectable features. In a later analysis, several top co-occurrence clusters were reported to appear linked to parvovirus B19, influenza, CMV and Epstein-Barr virus. A further reported finding was that TCR beta sequences accurately predicted the HLA-A and HLA-B alleles for most subjects in the first cohort. In the study, approximately 150 TCR beta chains were listed as associated with cytomegalovirus. In a later analysis, HLA-associated TCR beta chains were found to be more clonally expanded and to have lower generation probabilities than equally common non-associated chains. A later analysis associated about 17,000 TCR beta sequences with specific HLA alleles at a false discovery rate of 0.05. Three of the identified cytomegalovirus-associated TCR beta chains were confirmed in vitro to be specific for cytomegalovirus antigens. Some IMGT-functional V segments, including TRBV6-2 and TRBV6-3, could not be distinguished by the 87-base-pair reads and were therefore excluded. Strong co-occurrence of HLA alleles, especially DR and DQ, made assigning TCR associations to individual alleles difficult. A cluster of highly shared sequence variants was judged likely to be a technical artifact of the sequencing pipeline. The authors suggested that the approach could potentially be generalized to other disease states and immunological phenotypes. Because counts were too low, roughly 16 rarely observed V segments, including chromosome 9 orphons, were excluded from the earlier analysis of under 650 of the donors. In a later analysis, TCR association rates were found to vary across HLA loci, with the most associated TCRs seen for DRB1 alleles and the fewest for HLA-C alleles. For the cohort, immune exposure information was limited to CMV serostatus. Linkage disequilibrium might explain the correlated functional status among segregating V segments, but an unknown experimental factor could not be excluded. The classifier was reported to diagnose cytomegalovirus status with high specificity and sensitivity in both the original cohort and the validation cohort. Roughly uniform sequencing depth across donors was assumed in presence/absence analyses, although this assumption may not hold. Across donors, most TCR sequences were observed very rarely, whereas some public TCRs were present in many individuals. An association between a missense DCLRE1C variant and V-gene and J-gene trimming of TCR beta chains was found in a later genetic analysis and replicated in an independent cohort. An earlier analysis of some 590 of the donors showed that most TCR beta V segments appeared in productive rearrangements either about 87% or about 30% of the time, which broadly matched IMGT annotations. Because HLA typing was missing for some donors at each locus, association tests included only the typed subset. Most CMV-associated TCR beta chains appeared to be HLA-restricted in a later analysis, and the HLA associations seemed to be driven largely by CMV exposure. In a later genetic analysis, fewer N-insertions in productive TCRs were reported among donors in an Asian-associated ancestry cluster than the roughly 700-donor mean.

Comment on this clone: The clone's antigen remains unknown. No qualities accompany the bases; no much larger clone lies one base away.

The library was obtained by the immunoSEQ multiplex PCR assay. For the multiplex PCR, a mixture combining 60 forward primers for TCR Vbeta segments and 13 reverse primers for TCR Jbeta segments was used. The CDR3 region of rearranged TCR beta genes was amplified from genomic DNA by a multiplex PCR assay. Amplified TCR beta libraries were sequenced as 87-base-pair reads on the Illumina HiSeq System. The source study handled its data this way. In a later analysis, around 80 million unique TCR beta chains were counted across the 650 to 750 repertoires, and approximately 11 million of these chains were shared by at least two donors. Raw reads were error-corrected and collapsed into unique sequences by a nearest-neighbor algorithm in which closely related sequences were merged to remove PCR and sequencing errors. V, D and J gene segments were assigned by aligning CDR3 sequences to IMGT reference sequences. For a sequence to be retained, a match of at least six nucleotides to both a V gene segment and a J gene segment was required. Rearrangements were called productive when the CDR3 lacked stop codons and stayed in frame with V and J; all others were non-productive. Following IMGT convention, CDR3 was defined as the stretch from the second conserved V-encoded cysteine to the conserved J-encoded phenylalanine. The earlier analysis of about 570 of the donors excluded any sequence lacking an unambiguous match to a single V gene segment. In an earlier analysis of some 590 of the donors, a V segment was called functional when productive rearrangements were above 56.7%, and segregating when the standard deviation between donors exceeded 5%. A statistical classification framework was built for diagnosing cytomegalovirus status from the catalog of TCR beta chain sequences. V and J gene assignment, in a later analysis, came from comparing TCR nucleotide sequences with IMGT/GENE-DB human TR gene sequences. Using the TCRdist pipeline, a later analysis assigned CDR3 sequences along with most-parsimonious VDJ recombination scenarios. In a later analysis, each TCR beta chain was defined by its CDR3 amino acid sequence together with its V-gene family, and reads lacking a unique V-gene family were excluded. As a way to deal with suspected cross-contamination and a sequencing artifact, a later analysis dropped 640 or so nucleotide sequences that were highly shared and had low generation probability. In a later analysis, a clonal expansion index was calculated for each public chain from normalized within-repertoire ranks of inferred template counts. In a later analysis, generation probabilities were computed using a VDJ recombination model fitted to out-of-frame rearrangements, and the results were checked against IGoR. In a later analysis, TCR-TCR, TCR-HLA and TCR-CMV co-occurrence was scored with hypergeometric tests, and a repertoire-size bias correction was applied to TCR pairs. A later analysis estimated false discovery rates by permuting HLA or CMV assignments 20 times. In a later analysis, co-occurring TCRs were grouped using DBSCAN, with TCRdist sequence similarity added in when clustering inside HLA-allele-positive subsets. Repertoires with fewer than 30,000 or more than 120,000 public chains, plus five repertoires with anomalous nucleotide sharing, were excluded from co-occurrence clustering. The clones in this table, taken by TCRdb from immuneACCESS, are in-frame only. Not every clone is retained; where verified, under half of the shortfall comes from an unresolved V gene, and the cause of the rest is unknown. V and J calls plus clone size are reproduced from that table; the DNA served to infer D and trimming. This sample has roughly 98,000 clones in its table, and roughly 74% of those were observed once. The ten largest clones capture 2.5% to 3.5% of the sample.

The cohort comprised under 700 healthy bone marrow donors. All cohort members were sampled while nominally healthy, although unrecorded immune exposures were likely present. The donor tested CMV seropositive, placing the donor among the 289 seropositive members of the cohort. A peripheral blood sample was collected from each donor, and TCR beta sequencing was performed on peripheral blood mononuclear cells. The Qiagen DNeasy Blood Extraction Kit was used to extract genomic DNA from the blood cell samples. V has 3 bases trimmed and J has 1 base trimmed; junction bases matching no gene number 9. Per the germline V gene, MDHEN is the CDR1 and SYDVKM is the CDR2. The CDR3, from cysteine to phenylalanine, totals 17 residues. Kept here is only the CDR3 DNA, which spans 51 bases and is read in frame from base 1.

The source material was PBMCs. The V and J segments used are TRBV28 and TRBJ2-7; a stretch of 10 junction bases matches TRBD1. The source of this sequence is a female donor in good health and CMV-seropositive. The DNA sequence reads TGTGCCAGCAGTTTGGGGACAGGGGCGTCCCCGTCCTACGAGCAGTACTTC. This encodes CASSLGTGASPSYEQYF.